This entry describes one T cell receptor beta chain. This sample is drawn from a study of CXCR3-negative and CXCR3-positive naive CD8 T cells. From germline, CDR1 is DFQATT and CDR2 SNEGSKA (reference sequence). The CDR3 runs to 13 residues. cDNA libraries for TRB were generated by 5' RACE incorporating UMI labels. From the 5' RACE reads, TCRdb lists one entry per CDR3 protein and no DNA. With around 26,000 distinct CDR3 sequences in the sample, the ten largest clones hold approximately 3%. This TCR was recovered from a human donor in good health. Some clones in this sample may be carry-over from other donors' samples. The chain joins TRBV20-1 to TRBJ1-2. Material for sequencing was naive CXCR3- CD8+ T cells from blood. Subset of the sample: CD45RO-CCR7+CD27+CD95- naive CD8+ T cells lacking CXCR3 (TNR3-). CDR3: CSARDPGSYGYTF.